Reported below is one T cell receptor (beta chain). Its antigen is as yet unknown. This CDR3 contains 13 residues. Germline CDR1 and CDR2: SGHNT and YENEEA. V shed 5 bases and J shed 10 bases, with 15 bases lying between them. These data are taken from a study of regulatory T cells in long-lasting Graves disease. Study at large: Positive TSH receptor antibodies alongside over 5 years of antithyroid drugs were what marked Graves' disease as persistent.

Study findings and constraints: TCR diversity was lower in persistent Graves' patients than in newly diagnosed ones.

According to the study, TCR beta libraries were built with iRepertoire HTBI primers and CDR3-region Arm-PCR. TCRdb called the multiplex PCR reads again in MiXCR, with one record for every CDR3 protein. The table has 400,000 or so distinct CDR3 sequences, around 21% seen once; the top ten hold 20%. The time point: persistent/refractory GD, antithyroid drugs over 5 years with positive TRAb. TCR sequences were obtained from RNA taken from PBMCs. This sample comprised peripheral blood mononuclear cells (PBMCs), obtained when the disease was refractory, from a patient treated with antithyroid drugs. The TCR was taken from a female donor with Graves disease. The J gene is TRBJ2-1, the V gene TRBV11-3; D is perhaps TRBD2 (5 bases). CDR3 in amino acids: CASSKDSLGEQFF. The CDR3 DNA is TGTGCCAGCAGCAAGGACTCGCTCGGGGAGCAGTTCTTC. The whole variable domain, remainder taken from reference TRBV11-3 and TRBJ2-1, is EAGVVQSPRYKIIEKKQPVAFWCNPISGHNTLYWYLQNLGQGPELLIRYENEEAVDDSQLPKDRFSAERLKGVDSTLKIQPAELGDSAVYLCASSKDSLGEQFFGPGTRLTVL.